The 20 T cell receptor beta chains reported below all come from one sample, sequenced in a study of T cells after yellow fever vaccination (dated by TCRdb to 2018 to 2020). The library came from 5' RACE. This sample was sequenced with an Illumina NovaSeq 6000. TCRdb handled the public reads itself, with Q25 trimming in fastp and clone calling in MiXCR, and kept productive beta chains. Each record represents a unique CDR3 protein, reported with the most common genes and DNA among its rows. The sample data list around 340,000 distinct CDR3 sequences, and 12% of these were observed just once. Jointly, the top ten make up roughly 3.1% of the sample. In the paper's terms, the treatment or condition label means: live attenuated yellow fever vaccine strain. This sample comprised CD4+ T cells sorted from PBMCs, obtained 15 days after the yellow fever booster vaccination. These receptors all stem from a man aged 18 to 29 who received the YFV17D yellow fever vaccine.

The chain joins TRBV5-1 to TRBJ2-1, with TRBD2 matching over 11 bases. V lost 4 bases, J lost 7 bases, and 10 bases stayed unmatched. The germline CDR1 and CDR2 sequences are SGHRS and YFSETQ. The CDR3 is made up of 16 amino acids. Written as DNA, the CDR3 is TGCGCCAGCAGCCAAGTAGCGGGGGGGCCTGGGAATGAGCAGTTCTTC. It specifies CASSQVAGGPGNEQFF.

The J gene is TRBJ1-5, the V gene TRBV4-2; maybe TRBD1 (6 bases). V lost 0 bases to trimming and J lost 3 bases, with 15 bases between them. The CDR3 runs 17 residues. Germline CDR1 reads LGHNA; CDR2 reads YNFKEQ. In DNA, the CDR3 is TGTGCCAGCAGCCAAGATTCCGGGGGCGCCTACAATCAGCCCCAGCATTTT. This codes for CASSQDSGGAYNQPQHF.

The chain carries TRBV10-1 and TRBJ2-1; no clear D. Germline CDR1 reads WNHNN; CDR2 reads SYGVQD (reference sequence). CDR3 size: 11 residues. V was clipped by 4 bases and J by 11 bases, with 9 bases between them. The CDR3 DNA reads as TGCGCCAGCAGTGCGGCCTACCAGCAGTTCTTC. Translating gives CASSAAYQQFF.

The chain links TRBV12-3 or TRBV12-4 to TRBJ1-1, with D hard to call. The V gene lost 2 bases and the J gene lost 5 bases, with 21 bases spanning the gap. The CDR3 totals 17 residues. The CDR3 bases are TGTGCCAGCAGTTTAAAGAAAAGGGCAGATAGAAGAACTGAAGCTTTCTTT. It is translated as CASSLKKRADRRTEAFF.

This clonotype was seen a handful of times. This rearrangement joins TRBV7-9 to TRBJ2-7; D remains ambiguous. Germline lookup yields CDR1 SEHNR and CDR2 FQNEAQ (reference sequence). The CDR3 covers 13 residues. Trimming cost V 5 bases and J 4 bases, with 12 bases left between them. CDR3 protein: CASSPPARYEQYV. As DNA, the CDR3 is TGTGCCAGCAGCCCCCCGGCACGGTACGAGCAGTACGTC.

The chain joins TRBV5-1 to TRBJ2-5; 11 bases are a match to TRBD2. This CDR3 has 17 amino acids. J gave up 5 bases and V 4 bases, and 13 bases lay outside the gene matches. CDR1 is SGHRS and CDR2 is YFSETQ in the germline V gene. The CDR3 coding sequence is TGCGCCAGCAGCAGACGCTCTAGCGGGGGGACGGATGAGACCCAGTACTTC. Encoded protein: CASSRRSSGGTDETQYF.

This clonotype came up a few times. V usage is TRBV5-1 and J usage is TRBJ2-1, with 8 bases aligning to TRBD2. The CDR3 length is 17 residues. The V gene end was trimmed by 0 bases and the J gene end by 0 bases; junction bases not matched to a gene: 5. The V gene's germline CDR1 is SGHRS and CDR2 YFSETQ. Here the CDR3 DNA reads TGCGCCAGCAGCTTGGCCCCGGGGGGGAGCTCCTACAATGAGCAGTTCTTC. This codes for CASSLAPGGSSYNEQFF.

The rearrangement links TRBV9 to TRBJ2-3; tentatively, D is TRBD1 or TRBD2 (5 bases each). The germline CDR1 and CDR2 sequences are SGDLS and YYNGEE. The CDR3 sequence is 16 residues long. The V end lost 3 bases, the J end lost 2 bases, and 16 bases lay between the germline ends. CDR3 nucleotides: TGTGCCAGCAGCGCAGACTGGGGGATACACACAGATACGCAGTATTTT. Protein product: CASSADWGIHTDTQYF. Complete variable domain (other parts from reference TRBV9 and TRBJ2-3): DSGVTQTPKHLITATGQRVTLRCSPRSGDLSVYWYQQSLDQGLQFLIQYYNGEERAKGNILERFSAQQFPDLHSELNLSSLELGDSALYFCASSADWGIHTDTQYFGPGTRLTVL.

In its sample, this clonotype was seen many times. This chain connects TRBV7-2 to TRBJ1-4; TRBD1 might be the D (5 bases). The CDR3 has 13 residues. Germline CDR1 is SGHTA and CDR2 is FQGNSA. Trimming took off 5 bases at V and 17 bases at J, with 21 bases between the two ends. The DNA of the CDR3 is TGTGCCAGCAGCCCCCCGGGGCGGGGAAATGTTTTTTTT. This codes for CASSPPGRGNVFF. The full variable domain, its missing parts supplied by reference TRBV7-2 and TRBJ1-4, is GAGVSQSPSNKVTEKGKDVELRCDPISGHTALYWYRQSLGQGLEFLIYFQGNSAPDKSGLPSDRFSAERTGGSVSTLTIQRTQQEDSAVYLCASSPPGRGNVFFGSGTQLSVL.

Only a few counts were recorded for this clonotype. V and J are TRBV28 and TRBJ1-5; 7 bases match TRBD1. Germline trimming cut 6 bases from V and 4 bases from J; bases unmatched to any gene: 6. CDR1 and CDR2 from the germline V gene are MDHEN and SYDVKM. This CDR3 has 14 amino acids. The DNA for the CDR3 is TGTGCCAGCAGACCAGGGGGGGCGAATCAGCCCCAGCATTTT. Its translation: CASRPGGANQPQHF.

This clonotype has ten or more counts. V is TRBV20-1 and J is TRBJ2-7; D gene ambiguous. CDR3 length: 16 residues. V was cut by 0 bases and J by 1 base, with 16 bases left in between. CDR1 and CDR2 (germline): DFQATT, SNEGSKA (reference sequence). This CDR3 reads CSARDPLSSRSYEQYF. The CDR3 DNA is TGCAGTGCTAGAGATCCTCTCAGTTCGCGATCCTACGAGCAGTACTTC.

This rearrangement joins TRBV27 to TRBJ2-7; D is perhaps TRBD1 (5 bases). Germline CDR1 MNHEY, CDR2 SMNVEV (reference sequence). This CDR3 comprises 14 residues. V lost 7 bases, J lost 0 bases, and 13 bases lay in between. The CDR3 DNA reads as TGTGCCAGCAAACCAGGGTCTAGCTCCTACGAGCAGTACTTC. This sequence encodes CASKPGSSSYEQYF.

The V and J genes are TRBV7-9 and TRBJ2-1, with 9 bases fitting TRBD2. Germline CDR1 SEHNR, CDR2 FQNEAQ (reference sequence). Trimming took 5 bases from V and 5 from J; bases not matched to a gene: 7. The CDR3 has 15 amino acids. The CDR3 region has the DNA TGTGCCAGCAGCCCTCTAGCGGGGAAGAACAATGAGCAGTTCTTC. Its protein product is CASSPLAGKNNEQFF. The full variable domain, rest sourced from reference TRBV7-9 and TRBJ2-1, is DTGVSQNPRHKITKRGQNVTFRCDPISEHNRLYWYRQTLGQGPEFLTYFQNEAQLEKSRLLSDRFSAERPKGSFSTLEIQRTEQGDSAMYLCASSPLAGKNNEQFFGPGTRLTVL.

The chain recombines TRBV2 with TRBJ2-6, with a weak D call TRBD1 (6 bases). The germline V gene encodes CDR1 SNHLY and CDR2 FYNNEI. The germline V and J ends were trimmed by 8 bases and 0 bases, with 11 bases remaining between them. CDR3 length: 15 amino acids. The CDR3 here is CASGGDISGANVLTF. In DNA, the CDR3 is TGTGCCAGCGGTGGGGACATCTCTGGGGCCAACGTCCTGACTTTC.

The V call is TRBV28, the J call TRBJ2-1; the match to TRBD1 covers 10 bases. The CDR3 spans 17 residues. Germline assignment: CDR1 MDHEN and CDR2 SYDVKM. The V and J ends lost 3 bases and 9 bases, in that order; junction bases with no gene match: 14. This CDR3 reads CASSFPPGTGAGSEQFF. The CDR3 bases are TGTGCCAGCAGTTTCCCCCCCGGGACAGGGGCGGGGAGTGAGCAGTTCTTC. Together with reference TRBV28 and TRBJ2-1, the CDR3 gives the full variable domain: DVKVTQSSRYLVKRTGEKVFLECVQDMDHENMFWYRQDPGLGLRLIYFSYDVKMKEKGDIPEGYSVSREKKERFSLILESASTNQTSMYLCASSFPPGTGAGSEQFFGPGTRLTVL.

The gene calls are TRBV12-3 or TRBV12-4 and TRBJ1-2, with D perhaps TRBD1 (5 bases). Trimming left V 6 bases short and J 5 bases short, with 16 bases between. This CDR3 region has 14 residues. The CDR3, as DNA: TGTGCCAGCAGCCGGTGGGGGGATATATATGGCTACACCTTC. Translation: CASSRWGDIYGYTF.

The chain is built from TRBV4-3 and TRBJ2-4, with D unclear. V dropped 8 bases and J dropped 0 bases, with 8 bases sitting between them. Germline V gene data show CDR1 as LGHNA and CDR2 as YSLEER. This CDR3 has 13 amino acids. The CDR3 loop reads CASGWGAKNIQYF. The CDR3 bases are TGCGCCAGCGGCTGGGGAGCCAAAAACATTCAGTACTTC.

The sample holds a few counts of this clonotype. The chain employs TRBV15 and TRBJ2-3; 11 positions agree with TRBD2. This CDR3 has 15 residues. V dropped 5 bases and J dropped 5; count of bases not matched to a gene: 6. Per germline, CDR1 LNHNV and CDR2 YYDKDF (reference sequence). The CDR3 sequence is CATSRYLAGGDTQYF. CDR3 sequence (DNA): TGTGCCACCAGCCGATACCTAGCGGGGGGAGATACGCAGTATTTT.

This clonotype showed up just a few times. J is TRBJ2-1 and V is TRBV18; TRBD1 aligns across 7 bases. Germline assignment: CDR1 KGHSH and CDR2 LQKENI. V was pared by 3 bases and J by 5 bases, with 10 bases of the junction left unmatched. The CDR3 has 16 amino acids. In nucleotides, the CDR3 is TGTGCCAGCTCACCCCTGCTCGGACAGGAGAACAATGAGCAGTTCTTC. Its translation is CASSPLLGQENNEQFF.

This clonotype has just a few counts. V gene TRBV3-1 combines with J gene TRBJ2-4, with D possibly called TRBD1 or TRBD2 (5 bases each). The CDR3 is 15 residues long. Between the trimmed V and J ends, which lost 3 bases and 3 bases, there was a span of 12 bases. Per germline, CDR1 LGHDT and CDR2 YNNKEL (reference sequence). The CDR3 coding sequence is TGTGCCAGCAGCCATACCGGGACGGACAAAAACATTCAGTACTTC. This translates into CASSHTGTDKNIQYF.